This T cell receptor (beta chain) was found in a study of blood T cell repertoires in COVID-19. Turning to the study itself: Acute and convalescent COVID-19 samples came from the United States, Italy and Spain. The cDNA or gDNA used as material had been derived from T cells, B-cell-depleted T cells, or PBMCs.

The ends lost 5 bases at V and 7 bases at J; junction bases unmatched: 6. The CDR3 sequence is 15 residues long. Germline V gives CDR1 SEHNR, CDR2 FQNEAQ (reference sequence). Authors' methods: Estimation of nucleated cell counts was performed using reference gene primer amplification. The protocol was immunoSEQ multiplex PCR, while the TCRdb copy is restricted to in-frame clones and leaves out a portion. V and J calls and clone size follow that table, whereas D and trimming were derived from the DNA. The repertoire has hundreds of thousands of clones, approximately 89% of them found once; the top ten carry 1.5% to 2%.

The V gene is TRBV7-9, the J gene TRBJ1-6; TRBD1 matches at 9 bases. This clonotype originated in a woman aged 60 to 75 who had recovered from COVID-19. The sample taken for sequencing was peripheral blood. DNA of the CDR3: TGTGCCAGCAGCCCCTGGGACAGGGACAATTCACCCCTCCACTTT. Protein: CASSPWDRDNSPLHF. Filled out from reference TRBV7-9 and TRBJ1-6, the complete variable domain reads DTGVSQNPRHKITKRGQNVTFRCDPISEHNRLYWYRQTLGQGPEFLTYFQNEAQLEKSRLLSDRFSAERPKGSFSTLEIQRTEQGDSAMYLCASSPWDRDNSPLHFGNGTRLTVT.